A selection of T cell receptor beta chains follows, all from one sample in a study of CD8 T cells in acute hepatitis C reinfection. Sequencing used immunoSEQ multiplex PCR; TCRdb keeps in-frame clones, though not all of them. Among some 430 clones, around 48% were seen once, and the ten largest hold 45% to 50%. Specimen: HCV NS3-1073 tetramer-sorted CD8+ T cells from PBMCs, collected during acute infection. These receptors all come from a man younger than 45 with chronic hepatitis C. The CDR3 runs from the conserved cysteine through the conserved F or W. A D gene is named only where the DNA matches it firmly. The listing skips clone size in some rows; elsewhere it reads once, few, many or a size class.

D	J	size	V	DNA	CDR3
.	TRBJ2-7	.	TRBV15	TGTGCCACCAGCAGAGAGCTTGGGGGCCACGAGCAGTACTTC	CATSRELGGHEQYF
TRBD1	TRBJ1-1	.	TRBV4-3	TGCGCCAGCAGCCAAGATCCGTGGGCAGGGGGAGGGACTGAAGCTTTCTTT	CASSQDPWAGGGTEAFF
.	TRBJ1-1	.	TRBV5-1	TGTGCCAGCAGCCCGGGGGCGGGGACTGAAGCTTTCTTT	CASSPGAGTEAFF
.	TRBJ2-7	.	TRBV6-1	TGTGCCAGCAGTGATTTGGCAGTATCTTACTCCTACGAGCAGTACTTC	CASSDLAVSYSYEQYF
.	TRBJ2-5	.	TRBV2	TGTGCCAGCAGTCCCACAGGGAAATGGGAGACCCAGTACTTC	CASSPTGKWETQYF
.	TRBJ1-1	.	TRBV5-4	TGTGCCAGCAGCCCGGGGGCGGGGACTGAAGCTTTCTTT	CASSPGAGTEAFF
.	TRBJ1-1	.	TRBV4-2	TGTGCCAGCAGCCAAGAACAGGGTCCATGGGGGGTAGCTTTCTTT	CASSQEQGPWGVAFF
.	TRBJ2-7	.	TRBV7-9	TGTGCCAGCAGCCCATGGGGACGGTTCTACGAGCAGTACTTC	CASSPWGRFYEQYF
.	TRBJ1-1	.	TRBV4-1	TGCGCCAGCAGCCAATTGGAGAACACTGAAGCTTTCTTT	CASSQLENTEAFF
TRBD2	TRBJ2-3	.	TRBV7-3	TGTGCCAGCAGCGACGGACTAGGTAGCACAGATACGCAGTATTTT	CASSDGLGSTDTQYF
.	TRBJ1-4	.	TRBV5-1	TGTGCCAGCAGCCCAGCAAGAGATGAAAAACTGTTTTTT	CASSPARDEKLFF
.	TRBJ2-1	.	TRBV7-2	TGTGCCAGCAGCTTATTAGGGGGGAACAATGAGCAGTTCTTC	CASSLLGGNNEQFF
.	TRBJ2-5	few	TRBV6-8	TGTGCCAGCAGTTACAAGCTGCCGCCTGGGGAGACCCAGTACTTC	CASSYKLPPGETQYF
TRBD2	TRBJ2-2	.	TRBV11-2	TGTGCCAGCAGTCGTCCTTTGGGACTATCGAACACCGGGGAGCTGTTTTTT	CASSRPLGLSNTGELFF
.	TRBJ2-7	large	TRBV1	TGCACCAGCAGCCAAGGACGGACGAGGACAGCTAAAAAATACGAGCAGTACTTC	CTSSQGRTRTAKKYEQYF
.	TRBJ2-7	few	TRBV27	TGTGCCAGCAGTTTAGGATGGCAGACTTACGAGCAGTACTTC	CASSLGWQTYEQYF
TRBD2	TRBJ2-1	.	TRBV4-3	TGCGCCAGCAGCCGAGAAATGGCTAGCGGGGGGGGCGATGAGCAGTTCTTC	CASSREMASGGGDEQFF
TRBD2	TRBJ2-5	.	TRBV9	TGTGCCAGCAGCGAGGGCCCTACTAGCGGGGGTTACCAAGAGACCCAGTACTTC	CASSEGPTSGGYQETQYF
.	TRBJ1-1	.	TRBV15	TGTGCCACCAGCAGCACGAGCCCAAACACTGAAGCCTTCTTT	CATSSTSPNTEAFF
TRBD1	TRBJ2-7	few	TRBV4-3	TGCGCCAGCAGCCAAGAAGAGGGGGCCGAGCAGTACTTC	CASSQEEGAEQYF
.	TRBJ1-2	.	TRBV29-1	TGCAGCGTTCAGATCACCGCTAACTATGGCTACACCTTC	CSVQITANYGYTF
.	TRBJ1-5	few	TRBV4-2	TGTGCCAGCAGCCAAGTTGGGGGTGGGGGGCACGGGTTTCAGCCCCAGCATTTT	CASSQVGGGGHGFQPQHF
TRBD2	TRBJ2-5	.	TRBV5-1	TGCGCCAGCAGCCCCCCCCCCGGGAGCGGGGGATACCAAGAGACCCAGTACTTC	CASSPPPGSGGYQETQYF